The clone carrying this TCR beta chain has a handful of counts. The antigen remains undetermined. These data originate in a study of a mutant IDH1 vaccine in newly diagnosed glioma. Study-level information: Treated patients had a mean age of around 40 years and a sex split that was around 60% male and about 40% female. Earlier treatment was radiotherapy, temozolomide, or both, with most getting both.

Profiled with immunoSEQ multiplex PCR; TCRdb holds only in-frame clones, not every one. This sample yields about 81,000 clones, of which roughly 85% are seen a single time; approximately 2.3% belongs to the top ten. The CDR3 is 16 amino acids. Per germline, CDR1 LNHDA and CDR2 SQIVND (reference sequence). V was pared by 0 bases and J by 6 bases, with 15 bases between. Sample time point: week 23, last vaccination. Mutant IDH1 20-mer peptide, at 300 ug, made up each vaccine dose, with topical imiquimod. The receptor was derived from a man under 40 with glioma. Some clones in this sample may be carry-over from other donors' samples. This chain joins TRBV19 and TRBJ1-5; unclear D gene. Sample: PBMCs, taken from a glioma patient whose treatment included an IDH1 peptide vaccine. The CDR3 region is CASSIEHQAVGQPQHF. The CDR3 DNA reads as TGTGCCAGTAGTATAGAACACCAAGCAGTGGGTCAGCCCCAGCATTTT.